The T cell receptor (beta chain) described here comes from a study of blood T cell repertoires in COVID-19. Study summary: Collection of acute and convalescent COVID-19 samples took place in the United States, Italy and Spain.

In the source study's methods: It was from reference gene primer amplification that nucleated cell counts were estimated. Repertoires were generated with immunoSEQ multiplex PCR, while TCRdb's copy carries only in-frame clones and drops some. V and J calls and clone size are those listed in that table; D and trimming were worked out from the DNA. The sample has 250,000 to 300,000 clones; 70% to 90% are singletons. A single count supports this clone. The CDR3 consists of 14 residues. After removal of 4 bases from V and 7 bases from J, the junction contained 4 bases not matched to a gene. Germline loops: CDR1 LGHDT, CDR2 YNNKEL (reference sequence).

The receptor's source is a woman aged 25 to 39 with COVID-19, enrolled during active disease. Sequencing used peripheral blood. The chain joins TRBV3-1 (or the pseudogene TRBV3-2) to TRBJ1-5; 10 bases agree with TRBD1. CDR3 amino acids: CASSPRTGGQPQHF. DNA for the CDR3: TGTGCCAGCAGCCCGCGGACAGGGGGGCAGCCCCAGCATTTT.